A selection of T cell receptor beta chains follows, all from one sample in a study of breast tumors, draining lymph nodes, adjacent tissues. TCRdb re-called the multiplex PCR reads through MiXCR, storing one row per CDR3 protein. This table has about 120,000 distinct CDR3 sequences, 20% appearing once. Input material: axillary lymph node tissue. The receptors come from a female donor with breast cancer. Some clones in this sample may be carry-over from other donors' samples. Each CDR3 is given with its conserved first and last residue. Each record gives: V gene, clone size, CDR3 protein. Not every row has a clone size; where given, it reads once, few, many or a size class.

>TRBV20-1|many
CSARGKRRETQYF
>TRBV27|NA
CASRQGIQETQYF
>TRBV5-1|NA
CASSDGRGYGYTF
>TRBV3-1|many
CASSHLGEDTQYF
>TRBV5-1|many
CASSLARGGGPFETQYF
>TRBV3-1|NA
CGSSQAELPNYGYTF
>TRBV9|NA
CASSVEGRRNSPLHF
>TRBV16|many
CASSQYSGQNNEQFF
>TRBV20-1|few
CSARGTSGGPQTLKNIQYF
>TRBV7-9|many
CASSLIQGLTDTQYF
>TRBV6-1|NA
CASEGQGFHNSPPHF
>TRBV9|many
CASSTGLAAYNEQFF
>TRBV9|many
CASSPSITTNEKLFF
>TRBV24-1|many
CATSGGSSGNWADTQYF
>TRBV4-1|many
CASSQRGLGAQETQYF
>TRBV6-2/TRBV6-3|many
CASSLTSGANTIYF
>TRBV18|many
CASSQDRGGGYTF
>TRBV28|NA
CASGDRVLYGYTF
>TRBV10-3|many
CAISGGRDNQPQHF
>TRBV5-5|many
CASSSGLAGQGEQFF
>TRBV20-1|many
CSAQAGDLNYNEQFF
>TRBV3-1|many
CASSQEGVLSTDTQYF
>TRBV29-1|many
CSVPRGRSTDTQYF
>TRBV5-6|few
CASSWGPRGGETQYF
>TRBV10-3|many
CAIALGQGYGNTIYF
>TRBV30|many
CAWSPDTGLFF
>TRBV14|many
CASSPRSVGNTIYF
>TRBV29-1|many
CSVAGHNTGELFF
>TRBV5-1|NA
CASSLVPTSNYGYTF
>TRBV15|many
CATSRDTQPQHF
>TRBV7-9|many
CASSPSHEQFF
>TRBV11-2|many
CASSSFPTQYF
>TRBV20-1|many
CSAIQGAGQPQHF
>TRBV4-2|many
CASSRTSGTYEQYF
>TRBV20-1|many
CSARVEGRNYGYTF
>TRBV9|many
CASSPRGGDNEQYF
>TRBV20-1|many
CSASPPGIIQPQHF
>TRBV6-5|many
CASSTAGKETQYF
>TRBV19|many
CASTGKPGLLDNEQFF
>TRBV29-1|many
CSVGEGDGPYGYTF
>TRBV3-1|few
CASSQVAGGLGNEQFF
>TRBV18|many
CASSRDSTYEQYF
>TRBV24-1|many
CATSGGTSTDTQYF
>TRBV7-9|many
CASSAAGTGANVLTF
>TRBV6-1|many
CASSALAGGTNTQYF
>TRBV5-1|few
CASSRETGATSYNEQFF
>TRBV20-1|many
CSASWGAIYGGEQYF